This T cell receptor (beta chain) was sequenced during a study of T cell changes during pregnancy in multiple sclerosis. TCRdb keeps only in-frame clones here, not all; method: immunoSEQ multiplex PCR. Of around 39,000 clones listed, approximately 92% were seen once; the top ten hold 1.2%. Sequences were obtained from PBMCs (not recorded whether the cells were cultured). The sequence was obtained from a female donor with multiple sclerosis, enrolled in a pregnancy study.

The CDR3 loop is CAWQPGGDHSPLHF. CDR3 sequence (DNA): TGTGCCTGGCAACCAGGGGGGGATCATTCACCCCTCCACTTT. The chain has TRBV30 and TRBJ1-6; 7 bases match TRBD1. The germline V gene has CDR1 GTSNPN and CDR2 SVGIG (reference sequence). The CDR3 has 14 residues. J was trimmed by 8 bases and V by 5 bases; bases with no gene match: 9.